The TCR beta chain under discussion was sequenced for a study of monozygotic twins with inflammatory bowel disease. CDR1 and CDR2 from the germline V gene are MNHEY and SVGAGI. The length of the CDR3 is 14 residues. Per donor there was one draw, yielding a blood sample of roughly 2.6 ml. Both the TCRalpha cDNA and the TCRbeta cDNA were taken through two nested PCRs, lasting about 16 and 10 cycles. Reprocessing the 5' RACE reads, TCRdb reports a single entry for every CDR3 protein and omits DNA. The sample yields a few hundred thousand distinct CDR3 sequences, of which the top ten take up 2% to 3%. The sequenced material came from blood. This chain joins TRBV6-5 and TRBJ2-3; TCRdb's D call of TRBD1 is untestable without DNA. The receptor was isolated from a human donor with ulcerative colitis or Crohn's disease, or a healthy co-twin of an affected twin (not recorded which). CDR3 region: CASTSGGITDTQYF.